This T cell receptor beta chain was recovered during a study of CXCR4 blockade with PD-1 therapy in pancreatic cancer. Whole-study findings and limits: Tumors were clonally expanded, mean around 0.14 versus 0.05 in healthy blood. Frequent tumor clones were encoded by many distinct rearrangements, suggesting shared antigens. Without paired alpha-beta data, shared specificity of dominant clones is unconfirmed.

Notes on this clone: Its target is unknown.

TCRdb keeps only in-frame clones here, not all; method: immunoSEQ multiplex PCR. Of 3,200 or so clones listed, 50% are singletons. The germline V gene has CDR1 LNHDA and CDR2 SQIVND (reference sequence). This CDR3 has 12 amino acids. The V gene lost 3 bases and the J gene lost 6 bases, with 5 bases spanning the gap. No neoadjuvant therapy was given before resection to the patients supplying these archived tumor blocks. The J gene is TRBJ2-2, the V gene TRBV19, with D unclear. The sequence came from a human donor with pancreatic ductal adenocarcinoma. Sequenced: tumor tissue. In DNA, the CDR3 is TGTGCCAGTAGTATTTTTCCCGGGGAGCTGTTTTTT. Amino acid sequence: CASSIFPGELFF.